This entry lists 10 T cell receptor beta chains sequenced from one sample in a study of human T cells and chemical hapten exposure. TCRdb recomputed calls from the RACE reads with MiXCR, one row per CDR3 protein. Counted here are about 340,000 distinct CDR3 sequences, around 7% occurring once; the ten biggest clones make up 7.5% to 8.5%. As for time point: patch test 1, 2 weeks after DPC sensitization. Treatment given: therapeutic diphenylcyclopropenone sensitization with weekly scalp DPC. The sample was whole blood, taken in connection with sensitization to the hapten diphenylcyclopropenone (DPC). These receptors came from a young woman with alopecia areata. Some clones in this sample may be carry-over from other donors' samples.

CDR3 DNA sequence: TGTGCCAGCAGCCTAAACAGGGTAGGACGTGCCGGGGAGCTGTTTTTT. This gives the protein CASSLNRVGRAGELFF. The genes are TRBV3-1 and TRBJ2-2; a weak D match, TRBD1 (6 bases). The CDR3 consists of 16 residues. Trimming shortened V by 4 bases and J by 6 bases, and 18 bases separated the two germline ends. In germline, CDR1 is LGHDT, CDR2 YNNKEL (reference sequence).

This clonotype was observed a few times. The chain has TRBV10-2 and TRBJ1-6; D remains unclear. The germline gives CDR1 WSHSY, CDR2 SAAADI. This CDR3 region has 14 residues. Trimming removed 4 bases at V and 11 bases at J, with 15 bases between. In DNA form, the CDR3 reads TGCGCCAGCAGTGTGCGGCAGATCGTTGCACCCCTCCACTTT. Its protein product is CASSVRQIVAPLHF.

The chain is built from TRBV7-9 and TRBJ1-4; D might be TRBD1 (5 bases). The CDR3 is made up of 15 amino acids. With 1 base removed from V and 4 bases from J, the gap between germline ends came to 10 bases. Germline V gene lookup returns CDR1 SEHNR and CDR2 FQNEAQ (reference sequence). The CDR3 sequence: CASSLGGVRNEKLFF. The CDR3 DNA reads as TGTGCCAGCAGCTTAGGAGGGGTCCGTAATGAAAAACTGTTTTTT. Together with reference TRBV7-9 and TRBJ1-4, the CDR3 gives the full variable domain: DTGVSQNPRHKITKRGQNVTFRCDPISEHNRLYWYRQTLGQGPEFLTYFQNEAQLEKSRLLSDRFSAERPKGSFSTLEIQRTEQGDSAMYLCASSLGGVRNEKLFFGSGTQLSVL.

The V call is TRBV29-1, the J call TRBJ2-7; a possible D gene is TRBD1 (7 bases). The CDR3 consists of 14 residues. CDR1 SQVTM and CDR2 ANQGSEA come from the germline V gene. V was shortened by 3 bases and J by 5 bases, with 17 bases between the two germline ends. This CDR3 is CSVDGGGGWDEQYF. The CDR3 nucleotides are TGCAGCGTTGATGGTGGAGGGGGCTGGGACGAGCAGTACTTC.

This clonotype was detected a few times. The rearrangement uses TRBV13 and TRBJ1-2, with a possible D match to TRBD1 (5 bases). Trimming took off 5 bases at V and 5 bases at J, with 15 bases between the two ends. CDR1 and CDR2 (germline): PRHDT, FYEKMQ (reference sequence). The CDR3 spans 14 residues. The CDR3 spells CASSQDIGAYGYTF. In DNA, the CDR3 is TGTGCCAGCAGCCAAGACATAGGGGCTTATGGCTACACCTTC.

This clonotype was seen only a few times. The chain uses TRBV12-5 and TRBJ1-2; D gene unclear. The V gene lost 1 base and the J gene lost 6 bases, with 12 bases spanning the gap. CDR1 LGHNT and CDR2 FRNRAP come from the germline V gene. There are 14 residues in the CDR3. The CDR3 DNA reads TGTGCTAGTGGTTTGGAGCGCTTCCCAGATGGCTACACCTTC. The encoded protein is CASGLERFPDGYTF.

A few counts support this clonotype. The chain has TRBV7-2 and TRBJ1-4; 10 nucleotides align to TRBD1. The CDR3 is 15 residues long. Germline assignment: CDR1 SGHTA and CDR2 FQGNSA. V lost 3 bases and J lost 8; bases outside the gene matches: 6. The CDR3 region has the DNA TGTGCCAGCAGCTTGTGGACAGGGGGAGGAGAAAAACTGTTTTTT. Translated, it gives CASSLWTGGGEKLFF.

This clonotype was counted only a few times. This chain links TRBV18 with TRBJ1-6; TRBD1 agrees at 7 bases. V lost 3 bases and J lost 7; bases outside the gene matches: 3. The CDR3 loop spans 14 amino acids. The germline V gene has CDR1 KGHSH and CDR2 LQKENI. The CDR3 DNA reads TGTGCCAGCTCACCCGGGACAGTGAATTCACCCCTCCACTTT. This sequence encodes CASSPGTVNSPLHF.

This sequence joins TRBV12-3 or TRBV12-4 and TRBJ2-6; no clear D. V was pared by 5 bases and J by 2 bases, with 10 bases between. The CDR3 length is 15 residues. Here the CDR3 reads CASSVSPPGANVLTF. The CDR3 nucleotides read TGTGCCAGCAGTGTCAGCCCCCCTGGGGCCAACGTCCTGACTTTC.

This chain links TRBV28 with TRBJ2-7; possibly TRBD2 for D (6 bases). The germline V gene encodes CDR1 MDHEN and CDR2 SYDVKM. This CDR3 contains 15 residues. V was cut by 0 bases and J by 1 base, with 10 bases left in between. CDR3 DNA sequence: TGTGCCAGCAGTTTATGGTTCGGGGGATCCTACGAGCAGTACTTC. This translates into CASSLWFGGSYEQYF.